One T cell receptor beta chain is described in this entry. This clone's antigen is unknown. One base away there is no much larger clone; base qualities are not given. The data originate from a study of blood T cell repertoires in COVID-19 (TCRdb year 2020). Context from the whole study: The collaborator samples originated in the United States, Italy and Spain and spanned the acute and convalescent phases of COVID-19. The material from the prospective study consisted of cDNA or gDNA derived from T cells, B-cell-depleted T cells, or PBMCs. Deeply sampled blood TCRbeta repertoires from subjects exposed to, actively infected with, or recovered from COVID-19 were included in the dataset. A freely available public database, intended as a resource for researchers studying the immune response to SARS-CoV-2, is where the repertoires were released. The samples were drawn from two sources: the first 160 participants of the ongoing ImmuneRACE study, and 950 to 1,500 subjects contributed by 6 global collaborators. Sample metadata almost always included a de-identified subject ID, COVID-19 status, age in years and sex. HLA class I and class II types, where available, came from metadata supplied by the sample provider rather than from assay-based typing.

The CDR1 and CDR2 encoded by the germline V gene (reference sequence) are LNHDA and SQIVND. V is cut by 3 bases and J by 6 bases, and the space between the germline ends is 12 bases. The CDR3 contains 14 residues, cysteine and phenylalanine counted. The entry retains the CDR3 DNA only, 42 bases that are in frame from base 1. General findings and caveats noted by the study authors: How much clinical and demographic metadata was included differed by source and by participant, and the metadata was provided uncurated.

Collaborating institutions collected whole blood in K2EDTA tubes following their own protocols. For TCRbeta analysis, collaborators shipped samples in one of three forms: frozen whole blood, isolated PBMCs, or DNA extracted from either of those sample types. TCRbeta CDR3 regions were amplified from genomic DNA by means of the immunoSEQ Assay, a bias-controlled multiplex PCR. Under the source paper's analysis protocol: Nucleated cell counts per sample were estimated from amplification of reference gene primers within the assay. Sequence reads were collapsed and filtered to measure the absolute abundance of every unique TCRbeta CDR3 rearrangement. For each sample, productive Simpson clonality was calculated as the square root of Simpson's diversity index across productive rearrangements. TCRdb's version of the immuneACCESS table is confined to in-frame rearrangements and falls short of the full clone set. An unresolved V gene accounts for under half of the shortfall where checked; the remainder is of unknown origin. The V and J calls and clone size are taken from that table; D and trimming were inferred from the DNA. The sample table holds approximately 13,000 clones, of which 65% to 90% were seen once. Roughly 26% of the sample rests with the top ten.

The sequence joins TRBV19 to TRBJ1-5, with TRBD1 as a weak D call on 5 bases. Sequenced sample: peripheral blood. The source of this sequence is a woman between 50 and 59 years old with active or convalescent COVID-19. The nucleotide sequence is TGTGCCAGTAGTATTTGGGGGGGTACTCAGCCCCAGCATTTT. Its amino acids are CASSIWGGTQPQHF. With all but the CDR3 taken from the reference TRBV19 and TRBJ1-5 genes, the full variable domain is: DGGITQSPKYLFRKEGQNVTLSCEQNLNHDAMYWYRQDPGQGLRLIYYSQIVNDFQKGDIAEGYSVSREKKESFPLTVTSAQKNPTAFYLCASSIWGGTQPQHFGDGTRLSIL.